This T cell receptor (beta chain) was documented in a study of T-cell memory formation after mild COVID-19. Researchers used 5'RACE with constant-segment primers to make TCR alpha and TCR beta cDNA libraries that carry sample barcodes and UMIs. TCRdb used MiXCR to reprocess the 5' RACE reads, holding one entry per CDR3 protein. This table has a few hundred thousand distinct CDR3 sequences, around 20% appearing once. A word on this clonotype: Antigen specificity is unknown.

J was trimmed by 4 bases and V by 2 bases; bases with no gene match: 4. This CDR3 comprises 14 residues. CDR1 is MNHNY and CDR2 is SVGAGI in the germline V gene (reference sequence). The study's findings and limits: Researchers report contracting CD4+ clones mostly in CM and EM, with CD8+ clones in EMRA.

Sample: PBMCs or a T cell subset sorted from them (not recorded which). The receptor's source is a young man who had mild COVID-19 (a few samples of this study predate the infection). Cell type and time point are not known. The gene calls are TRBV6-6 and TRBJ1-2, with 7 nucleotides matching TRBD1. The CDR3 reads CASSYKGTVYGYTF. The CDR3 nucleotides read TGTGCCAGCAGTTACAAGGGGACAGTCTATGGCTACACCTTC.